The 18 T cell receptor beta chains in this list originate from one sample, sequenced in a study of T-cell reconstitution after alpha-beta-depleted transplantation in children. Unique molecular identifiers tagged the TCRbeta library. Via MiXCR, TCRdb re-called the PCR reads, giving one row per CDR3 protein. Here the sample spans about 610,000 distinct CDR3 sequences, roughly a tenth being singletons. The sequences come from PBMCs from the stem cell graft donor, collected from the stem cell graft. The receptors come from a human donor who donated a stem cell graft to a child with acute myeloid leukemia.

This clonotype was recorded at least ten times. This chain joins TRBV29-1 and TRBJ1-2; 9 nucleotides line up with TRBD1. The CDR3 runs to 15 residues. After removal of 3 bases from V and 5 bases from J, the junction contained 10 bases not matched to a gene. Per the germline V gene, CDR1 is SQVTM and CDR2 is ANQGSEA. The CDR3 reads CSVDPGQGLKYGYTF. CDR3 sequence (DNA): TGCAGCGTTGATCCCGGACAGGGGTTGAAATATGGCTACACCTTC.

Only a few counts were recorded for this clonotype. The DNA for the CDR3 is TGCAGCGTTGTACCTCCGGAGACCCAGTACTTC. Its translation: CSVVPPETQYF. The chain combines TRBV29-1 with TRBJ2-5, with D unclear. The CDR3 loop spans 11 amino acids. Trimming left V 4 bases short and J 5 bases short, with 8 bases between. Germline CDR1 is SQVTM and CDR2 is ANQGSEA.

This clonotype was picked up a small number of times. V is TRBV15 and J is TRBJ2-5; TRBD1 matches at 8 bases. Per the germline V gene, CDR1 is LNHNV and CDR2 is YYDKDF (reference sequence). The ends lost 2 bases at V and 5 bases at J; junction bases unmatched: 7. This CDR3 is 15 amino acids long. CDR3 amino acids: CATSRPRTGMETQYF. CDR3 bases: TGTGCCACCAGCAGACCCAGGACAGGGATGGAGACCCAGTACTTC.

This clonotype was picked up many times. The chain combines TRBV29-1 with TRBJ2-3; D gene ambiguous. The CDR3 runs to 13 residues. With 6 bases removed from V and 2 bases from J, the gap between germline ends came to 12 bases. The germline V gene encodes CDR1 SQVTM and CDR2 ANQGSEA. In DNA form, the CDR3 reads TGCAGCGTCGGGCGAGACAACACAGATACGCAGTATTTT. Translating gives CSVGRDNTDTQYF.

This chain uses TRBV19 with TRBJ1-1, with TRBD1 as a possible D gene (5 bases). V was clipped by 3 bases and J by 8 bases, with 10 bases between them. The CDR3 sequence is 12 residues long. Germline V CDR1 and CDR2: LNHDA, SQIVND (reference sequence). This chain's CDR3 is CASSMGDREAFF. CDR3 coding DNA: TGTGCCAGTAGTATGGGAGACAGAGAAGCTTTCTTT.

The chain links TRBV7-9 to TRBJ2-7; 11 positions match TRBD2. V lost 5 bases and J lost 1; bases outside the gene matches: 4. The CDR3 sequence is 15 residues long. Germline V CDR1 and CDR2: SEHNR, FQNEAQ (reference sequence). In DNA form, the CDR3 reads TGTGCCAGCAGCATGGGGACTAGCGGATCCTACGAGCAGTACTTC. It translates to CASSMGTSGSYEQYF. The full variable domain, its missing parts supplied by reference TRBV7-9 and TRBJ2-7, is DTGVSQNPRHKITKRGQNVTFRCDPISEHNRLYWYRQTLGQGPEFLTYFQNEAQLEKSRLLSDRFSAERPKGSFSTLEIQRTEQGDSAMYLCASSMGTSGSYEQYFGPGTRLTVT.

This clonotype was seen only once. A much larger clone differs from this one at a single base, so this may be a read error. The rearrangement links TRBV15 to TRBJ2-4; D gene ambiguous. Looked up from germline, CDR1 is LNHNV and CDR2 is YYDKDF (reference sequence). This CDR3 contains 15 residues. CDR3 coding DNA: TGTGCCACCAGCAGAGAGGTCCAGTCCAAAAACATTCATTACTTC. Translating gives CATSREVQSKNIHYF.

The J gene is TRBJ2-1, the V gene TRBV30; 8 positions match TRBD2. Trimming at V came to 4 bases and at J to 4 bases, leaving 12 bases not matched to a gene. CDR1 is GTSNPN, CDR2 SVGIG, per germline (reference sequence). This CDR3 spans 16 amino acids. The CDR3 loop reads CAWNLLSGSVYNEQFF. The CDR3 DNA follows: TGTGCCTGGAACCTACTAAGCGGGAGTGTTTACAATGAGCAGTTCTTC.

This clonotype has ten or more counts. CDR3 DNA: TGCGCCAGCAGCCGACTAGCGGGGCTTTACGAGCAGTACTTC. It codes for CASSRLAGLYEQYF. The chain joins TRBV10-2 to TRBJ2-7; 11 bases fit TRBD2. CDR1 WSHSY and CDR2 SAAADI come from the germline V gene. This CDR3 comprises 14 residues. Trimming at V came to 6 bases and at J to 4 bases, leaving 5 bases not matched to a gene.

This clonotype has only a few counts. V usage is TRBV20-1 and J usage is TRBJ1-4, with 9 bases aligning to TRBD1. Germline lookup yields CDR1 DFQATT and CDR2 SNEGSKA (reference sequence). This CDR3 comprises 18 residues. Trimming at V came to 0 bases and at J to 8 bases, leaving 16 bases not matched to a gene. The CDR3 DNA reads TGCAGTGCTAGAGACAGTCCCGGGACAGGGACGATAAGGGAAAAACTGTTTTTT. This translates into CSARDSPGTGTIREKLFF.

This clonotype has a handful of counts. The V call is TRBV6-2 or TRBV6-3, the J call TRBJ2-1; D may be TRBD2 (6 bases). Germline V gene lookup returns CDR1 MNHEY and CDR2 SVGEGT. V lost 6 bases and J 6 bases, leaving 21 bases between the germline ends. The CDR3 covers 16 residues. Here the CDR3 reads CASSPGSTKMGNEQFF. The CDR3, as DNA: TGTGCCAGCAGCCCCGGGAGCACAAAAATGGGCAATGAGCAGTTCTTC.

CDR3 coding DNA: TGTGCCTGGGAACAGGTTATGAACACTGAAGCTTTCTTT. Translating gives CAWEQVMNTEAFF. The gene calls are TRBV30 and TRBJ1-1, with D possibly being TRBD1 (5 bases). Germline V gives CDR1 GTSNPN, CDR2 SVGIG (reference sequence). The ends were cut back, 5 bases at V and 0 bases at J, with 10 bases in the middle. CDR3 size: 13 residues. Full variable domain (missing parts from reference TRBV30 and TRBJ1-1): SQTIHQWPATLVQPVGSPLSLECTVEGTSNPNLYWYRQAAGRGLQLLFYSVGIGQISSEVPQNLSASRPQDRQFILSSKKLLLSDSGFYLCAWEQVMNTEAFFGQGTRLTVV.

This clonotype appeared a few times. The CDR3 DNA is TGTGCCAGCAGTGATCAGACAGGGCTAGCCAAAAACATTCAGTACTTC. Translating it yields CASSDQTGLAKNIQYF. This chain joins TRBV2 and TRBJ2-4; 7 nucleotides align to TRBD1. Germline CDR1 SNHLY, CDR2 FYNNEI. The CDR3 length is 16 residues. The ends lost 3 bases at V and 0 bases at J; junction bases unmatched: 5.

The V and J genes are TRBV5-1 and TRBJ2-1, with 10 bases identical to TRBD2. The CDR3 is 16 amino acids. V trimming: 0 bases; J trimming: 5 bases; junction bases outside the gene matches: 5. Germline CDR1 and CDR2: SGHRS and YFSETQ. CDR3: CASSLAGTSANNEQFF. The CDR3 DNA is TGCGCCAGCAGCTTGGCAGGGACTAGCGCTAACAATGAGCAGTTCTTC.

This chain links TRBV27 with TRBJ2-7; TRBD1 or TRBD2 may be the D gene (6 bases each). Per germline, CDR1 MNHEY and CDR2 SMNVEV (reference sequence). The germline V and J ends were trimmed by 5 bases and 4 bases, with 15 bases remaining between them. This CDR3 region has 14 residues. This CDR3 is CASSPKGGPYEQYF. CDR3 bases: TGTGCCAGCAGTCCGAAGGGGGGACCTTACGAGCAGTACTTC.

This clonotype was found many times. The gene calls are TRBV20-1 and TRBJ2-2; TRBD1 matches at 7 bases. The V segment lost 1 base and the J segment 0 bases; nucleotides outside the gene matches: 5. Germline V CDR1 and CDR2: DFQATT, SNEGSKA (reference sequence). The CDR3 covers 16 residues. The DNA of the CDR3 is TGCAGTGCTAGAGCTCCAGGGGGTTCGAACACCGGGGAGCTGTTTTTT. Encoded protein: CSARAPGGSNTGELFF.

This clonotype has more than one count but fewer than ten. CDR3 DNA: TGCAGCGTGGACGGGACTAGCGGGAGAGATGAGCAGTTCTTC. The encoded protein is CSVDGTSGRDEQFF. V is TRBV29-1 and J is TRBJ2-1, with TRBD2 matching over 14 bases. The CDR3 sequence is 14 residues long. Per the germline V gene, CDR1 is SQVTM and CDR2 is ANQGSEA. The ends lost 6 bases at V and 8 bases at J; junction bases unmatched: 6.

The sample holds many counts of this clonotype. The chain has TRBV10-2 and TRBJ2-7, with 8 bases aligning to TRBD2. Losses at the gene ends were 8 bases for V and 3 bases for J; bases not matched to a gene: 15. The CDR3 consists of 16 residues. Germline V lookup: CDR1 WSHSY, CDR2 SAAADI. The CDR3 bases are TGCGCCAGCGGGGCCCTAGCGGGCCGCTTCTTCTACGAGCAGTACTTC. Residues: CASGALAGRFFYEQYF.